These 26 T cell receptor beta chains came from one sample sequenced in a study of OX40 agonist ivuxolimab in advanced cancers. Method: immunoSEQ multiplex PCR; TCRdb's copy keeps in-frame clones and lacks some. This table has some 60,000 clones, roughly nine tenths appearing once. This specimen consisted of CD4+ or CD8+ T cells sorted from blood, obtained in a trial of the OX40 agonist ivuxolimab. The receptors originated from an adult with an advanced solid tumor such as melanoma, head and neck, liver or kidney cancer.

This chain joins TRBV6-5 and TRBJ1-2; TRBD1 matches 7 bases. CDR1 and CDR2 (germline): MNHEY, SVGAGI. J was trimmed by 3 bases and V by 0 bases; bases with no gene match: 1. The CDR3 has 14 amino acids. The CDR3 DNA reads as TGTGCCAGCAGTTACTCGGGACAGTACTATGGCTACACCTTC. Amino acid sequence: CASSYSGQYYGYTF.

The V call is TRBV2, the J call TRBJ2-3, with 13 nucleotides matching TRBD2. There are 16 residues in the CDR3. Germline V lookup: CDR1 SNHLY, CDR2 FYNNEI. With 6 bases clipped from V and 0 bases from J, the junction kept 3 bases outside the gene matches. CDR3 loop: CASRGLAGRSTDTQYF. DNA of the CDR3: TGTGCCAGCAGGGGACTAGCGGGGAGGAGCACAGATACGCAGTATTTT.

This chain connects TRBV15 to TRBJ2-7; D not resolved. From germline, CDR1 is LNHNV and CDR2 YYDKDF (reference sequence). Trimming took off 0 bases at V and 2 bases at J, with 8 bases between the two ends. This CDR3 comprises 14 residues. CDR3 loop: CATSREKEAYEQYF. CDR3 in DNA: TGTGCCACCAGCAGAGAAAAAGAAGCCTACGAGCAGTACTTC.

The chain is built from TRBV19 and TRBJ2-1; 8 bases agree with TRBD2. The CDR3 has 13 amino acids. Losses at the gene ends were 7 bases for V and 9 bases for J; bases not matched to a gene: 8. Germline values: CDR1 LNHDA, CDR2 SQIVND (reference sequence). The CDR3 DNA is TGTGCCAGTATAGACGGGGGGGTACGTGAGCAGTTCTTC. The encoded protein is CASIDGGVREQFF.

Here the CDR3 DNA reads TGTGCCAGCAGCGGTTACAGCATTGGCTACACCTTC. It specifies CASSGYSIGYTF. The V call is TRBV5-4, the J call TRBJ1-2; no firm D call. This CDR3 is built from 12 residues. The V gene's germline CDR1 is SGHNT and CDR2 YYREEE (reference sequence). The ends were cut back, 4 bases at V and 7 bases at J, with 11 bases in the middle.

The rearrangement joins TRBV11-2 to TRBJ2-7; D unresolved. The germline gives CDR1 SGHAT, CDR2 FQNNGV. This CDR3 comprises 13 residues. Trimming stripped 0 bases from V and 3 bases from J, with 6 bases between. The CDR3 is CASSLDRYYEQYF. The CDR3 DNA reads TGTGCCAGCAGCTTAGACAGATACTACGAGCAGTACTTC.

This clone was recorded a few times. The V and J genes are TRBV5-8 and TRBJ1-2, with D hard to call. The CDR3 extends over 12 amino acids. The germline V gene has CDR1 SGHTS and CDR2 YDEGEE. Trimming pared 2 bases from V and 8 bases from J, leaving 10 bases between. The CDR3 DNA reads as TGTGCCAGCAGCTTATCCAGGCAGGGCTACACCTTC. Translated: CASSLSRQGYTF.

The rearrangement joins TRBV7-9 to TRBJ1-2; TRBD1 might be the D (5 bases). Per germline, CDR1 SEHNR and CDR2 FQNEAQ (reference sequence). Trimming shortened V by 5 bases and J by 0 bases, and 13 bases separated the two germline ends. The CDR3 sequence is 15 residues long. The CDR3 loop is CASSPGDEPNYGYTF. DNA for the CDR3: TGTGCCAGCAGCCCCGGGGACGAACCTAACTATGGCTACACCTTC.

This chain connects TRBV9 to TRBJ2-3; TRBD2 matches at 13 bases. Unmatched junction bases numbered 1, after V lost 1 base and J lost 5 bases. This CDR3 spans 15 amino acids. Germline V CDR1 and CDR2: SGDLS, YYNGEE. CDR3 protein: CASSVTSGGVDTQYF. For the CDR3, the DNA is TGTGCCAGCAGCGTAACTAGCGGGGGGGTAGATACGCAGTATTTT.

The V gene is TRBV6-1, the J gene TRBJ1-4; weak D call: TRBD1 (5 bases). V dropped 7 bases and J dropped 0 bases, with 12 bases sitting between them. The CDR3 length is 15 residues. Germline V gene data show CDR1 as MNHNS and CDR2 as SASEGT. The CDR3 here is CASNPGPATNEKLFF. As DNA, the CDR3 is TGTGCCAGCAATCCGGGGCCAGCAACTAATGAAAAACTGTTTTTT.

The chain joins TRBV27 to TRBJ2-7; the D is unclear. Germline-derived CDR1 and CDR2 are MNHEY and SMNVEV (reference sequence). The V end lost 6 bases, the J end lost 3 bases, and 18 bases lay between the germline ends. The length of the CDR3 is 15 residues. The CDR3 nucleotides are TGTGCCAGCAGGGTTAAGGACCTCTTGGGCTACGAGCAGTACTTC. Protein: CASRVKDLLGYEQYF.

The chain recombines TRBV6-1 with TRBJ1-1; unclear D gene. Per the germline V gene, CDR1 is MNHNS and CDR2 is SASEGT. The CDR3 totals 13 residues. V was clipped by 1 base and J by 0 bases, with 3 bases between them. CDR3: CASSEVVNTEAFF. In nucleotides, the CDR3 is TGTGCCAGCAGTGAAGTTGTGAACACTGAAGCTTTCTTT.

This chain uses TRBV18 with TRBJ1-2, with D possibly TRBD1 on 5 matching bases. There are 17 residues in the CDR3. V shed 3 bases and J shed 0 bases, with 17 bases lying between them. Germline CDR1 reads KGHSH; CDR2 reads LQKENI. CDR3 DNA: TGTGCCAGCTCACCTGGGGACCCGCACCCCCCTAACTATGGCTACACCTTC. It translates to CASSPGDPHPPNYGYTF.

V usage is TRBV28 and J usage is TRBJ2-3, with 11 bases aligning to TRBD2. CDR3 size: 17 residues. From germline, CDR1 is MDHEN and CDR2 SYDVKM. Losses at the gene ends were 4 bases for V and 1 base for J; bases not matched to a gene: 7. This CDR3 is CASSSRALAGGTDTQYF. As DNA, the CDR3 is TGTGCCAGCAGTTCGAGGGCACTAGCGGGGGGCACAGATACGCAGTATTTT.

The V call is TRBV6-5, the J call TRBJ1-3; D gene unclear. The length of the CDR3 is 12 residues. CDR1 is MNHEY and CDR2 is SVGAGI in the germline V gene. Trimming cost V 6 bases and J 4 bases, with 7 bases left between them. This CDR3 is CASSPGGNTIYF. CDR3 nucleotide sequence: TGTGCCAGCAGCCCCGGAGGAAACACCATATATTTT.

The chain carries TRBV27 and TRBJ2-2; no reliable D call. The germline V gene encodes CDR1 MNHEY and CDR2 SMNVEV (reference sequence). V was cut by 3 bases and J by 4 bases, with 6 bases left in between. The CDR3 totals 13 residues. The CDR3 DNA reads as TGTGCCAGCAGTTTGAATCCCACCGGGGAGCTGTTTTTT. The encoded protein is CASSLNPTGELFF.

The table lists this clone with a count of one. The genes are TRBV6-5 and TRBJ2-1, with D possibly TRBD1 on 6 matching bases. The CDR3 has 12 residues. Trimming removed 4 bases from V and 8 bases from J, with 9 bases in between. Germline V gives CDR1 MNHEY, CDR2 SVGAGI. The CDR3 loop reads CASSLGAHEQFF. The CDR3 region has the DNA TGTGCCAGCAGTTTGGGGGCGCATGAGCAGTTCTTC.

This clone was observed a few times. This sequence joins TRBV10-1 and TRBJ1-2, with a tentative D call TRBD1 (6 bases). Trimming left V 1 base short and J 1 base short, with 22 bases between. This CDR3 is 19 amino acids long. Germline V lookup: CDR1 WNHNN, CDR2 SYGVQD (reference sequence). Here the CDR3 reads CASSEFLPTGQEINYGYTF. In nucleotides, the CDR3 is TGCGCCAGCAGTGAGTTTCTGCCGACAGGTCAAGAGATTAACTATGGCTACACCTTC.

As regards this clone: The junction departs from the called germline gene at one end, perhaps through a read error. The chain recombines TRBV7-7 with TRBJ1-1, with no clear D. Germline CDR1 SSHAT, CDR2 FNYEAQ (reference sequence). The CDR3 spans 13 residues. The CDR3 nucleotides are TGTGCTAGCAGCTTAAATGGAAACACTGAAGCTTTCTTT. It codes for CASSLNGNTEAFF.

The chain combines TRBV2 with TRBJ2-3; 11 bases map to TRBD1. V lost 3 bases to trimming and J lost 0 bases; unmatched junction nucleotides: 2. The CDR3 length is 16 residues. Germline V gene lookup returns CDR1 SNHLY and CDR2 FYNNEI. The CDR3 coding sequence is TGTGCCAGCAGTGAGGGACAGGGGGTTAGCACAGATACGCAGTATTTT. Translated, it gives CASSEGQGVSTDTQYF.

This clone was seen a single time. V and J are TRBV7-6 and TRBJ2-6; D is ambiguous. Germline V gene sequence: CDR1 SGHVS, CDR2 FNYEAQ. V was clipped by 1 base and J by 4 bases, with 8 bases between them. The length of the CDR3 is 15 residues. The CDR3 loop reads CASSLGGSGANVLTF. CDR3 bases: TGTGCCAGCAGCTTAGGAGGTTCCGGGGCCAACGTCCTGACTTTC. Full variable domain (remainder filled in from reference TRBV7-6 and TRBJ2-6): GAGVSQSPRYKVTKRGQDVALRCDPISGHVSLYWYRQALGQGPEFLTYFNYEAQQDKSGLPNDRFSAERPEGSISTLTIQRTEQRDSAMYRCASSLGGSGANVLTFGAGSRLTVL.

The chain is built from TRBV2 and TRBJ2-1; TRBD2 matches at 10 bases. The germline CDR1 and CDR2 sequences are SNHLY and FYNNEI. CDR3 length equals 15 residues. V was pared by 3 bases and J by 8 bases, with 7 bases of the junction left unmatched. The CDR3 sequence: CASSETAGGVDEQFF. CDR3 bases: TGTGCCAGCAGTGAGACAGCGGGGGGGGTTGATGAGCAGTTCTTC.

This clone has just one count. The gene calls are TRBV27 and TRBJ2-3; 12 nucleotides match TRBD2. The germline V gene has CDR1 MNHEY and CDR2 SMNVEV (reference sequence). The CDR3 consists of 17 residues. Trimming removed 2 bases from V and 3 bases from J; junction bases left unmatched: 6. This CDR3 is CASSLLSTSGGTDTQYF. Here the CDR3 DNA reads TGTGCCAGCAGTTTACTCTCTACTAGCGGGGGGACAGATACGCAGTATTTT.

This chain joins TRBV7-9 and TRBJ2-1; 11 nucleotides align to TRBD1. CDR3 length: 16 residues. The germline V gene encodes CDR1 SEHNR and CDR2 FQNEAQ (reference sequence). V shed 6 bases, J shed 8 bases, and the junction held 12 bases outside the gene matches. The CDR3 bases are TGTGCCAGCAGACCGTCCTTCCGGACAGGGGGCGATGAGCAGTTCTTC. Translating gives CASRPSFRTGGDEQFF.

In DNA, the CDR3 is TGTGCCAGCTCCTGGGAGGGGGGTAATATGAATGAAAAACTGTTTTTT. Translating gives CASSWEGGNMNEKLFF. The chain has TRBV28 and TRBJ1-4, with a possible D match to TRBD1 (6 bases). The length of the CDR3 is 16 residues. Trimming removed 8 bases from V and 5 bases from J, with 21 bases in between. Per germline, CDR1 MDHEN and CDR2 SYDVKM.

The V call is TRBV4-2, the J call TRBJ2-3; TRBD1 matches 9 bases. Germline V lookup: CDR1 LGHNA, CDR2 YNFKEQ. The V gene end was trimmed by 0 bases and the J gene end by 10 bases; junction bases not matched to a gene: 17. The CDR3 loop spans 18 amino acids. The CDR3 DNA follows: TGTGCCAGCAGCCAAGAATGGGGACAGGGCTACACTTTATACGCGCAGTATTTT. Its translation is CASSQEWGQGYTLYAQYF.